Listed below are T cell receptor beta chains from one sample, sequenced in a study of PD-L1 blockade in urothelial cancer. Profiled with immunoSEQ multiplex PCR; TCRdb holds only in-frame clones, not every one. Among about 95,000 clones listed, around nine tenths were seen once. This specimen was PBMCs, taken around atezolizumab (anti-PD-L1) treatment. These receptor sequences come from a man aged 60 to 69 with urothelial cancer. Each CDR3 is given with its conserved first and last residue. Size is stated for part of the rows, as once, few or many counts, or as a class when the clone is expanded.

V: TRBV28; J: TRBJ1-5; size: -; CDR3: CASSLPQGAGTNQPQHF
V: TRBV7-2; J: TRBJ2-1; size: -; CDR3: CASSLLNEQFF
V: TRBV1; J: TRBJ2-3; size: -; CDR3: CTSSPTSGRTDTQYF
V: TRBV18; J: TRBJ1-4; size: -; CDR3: CASSPSPDEKLFF
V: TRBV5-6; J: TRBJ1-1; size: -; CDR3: CASNSGTAEAFF
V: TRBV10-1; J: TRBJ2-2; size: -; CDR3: CASSESLTRAGELFF
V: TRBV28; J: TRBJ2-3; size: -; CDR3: CASSSRQTDTQYF
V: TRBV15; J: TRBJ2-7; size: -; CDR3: CATSRDVQGSDEQYF
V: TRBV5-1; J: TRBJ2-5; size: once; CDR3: CASSLNTGETETQYF
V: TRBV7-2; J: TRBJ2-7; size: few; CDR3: CASSLSWGQSYEQYF
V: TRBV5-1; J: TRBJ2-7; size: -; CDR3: CASSLETGPNEQYF
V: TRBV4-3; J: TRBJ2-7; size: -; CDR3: CASSQDRGRFYEQYF
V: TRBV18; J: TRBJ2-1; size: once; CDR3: CASSTWTGDDEQFF
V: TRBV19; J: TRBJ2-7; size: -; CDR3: CASSIDWDRGLDEQYF
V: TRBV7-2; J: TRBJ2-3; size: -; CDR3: CASSPRGTDTQYF
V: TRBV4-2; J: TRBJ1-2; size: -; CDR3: CASSQGTGSLYGYTF
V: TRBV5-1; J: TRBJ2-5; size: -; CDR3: CASSSPEETQYF
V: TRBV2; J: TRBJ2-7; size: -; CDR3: CASSERDTGEQYF
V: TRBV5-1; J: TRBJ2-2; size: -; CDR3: CASSTRAGGLNTGELFF
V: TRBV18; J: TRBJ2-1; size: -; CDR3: CASSPAQYNEQFF
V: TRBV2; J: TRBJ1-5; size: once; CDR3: CASSESRTGGIMEQPQHF
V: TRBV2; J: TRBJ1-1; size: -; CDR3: CAGHPSRQDTEAFF
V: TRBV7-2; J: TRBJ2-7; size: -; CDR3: CASSFARTDEQYF
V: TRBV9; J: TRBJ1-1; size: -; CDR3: CASSTLNRNTEAFF
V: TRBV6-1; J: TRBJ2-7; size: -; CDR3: CATRGAAYEQYF
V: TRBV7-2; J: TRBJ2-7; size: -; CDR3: CASSLYRGDYEQYF
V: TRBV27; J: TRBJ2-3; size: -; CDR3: CASTPDFSRLGSTDTQYF
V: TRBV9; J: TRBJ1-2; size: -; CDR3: CASSVAGGAYGYTF
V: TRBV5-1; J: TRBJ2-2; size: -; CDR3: CASLGAGELFF
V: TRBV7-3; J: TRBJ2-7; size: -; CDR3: CASSISGTGPYEQYF
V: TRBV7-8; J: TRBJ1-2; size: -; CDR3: CASSPGREANYGYTF
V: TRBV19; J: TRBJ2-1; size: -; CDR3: CASSKTGASGRNEQFF
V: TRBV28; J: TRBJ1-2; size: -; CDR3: CASSTGNYGYTF
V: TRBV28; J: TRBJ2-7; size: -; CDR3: CASSSSYAGQGSYEQYF
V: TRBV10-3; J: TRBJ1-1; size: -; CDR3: CAIKKTGGGTEAFF
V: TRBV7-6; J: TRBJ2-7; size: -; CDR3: CASSLTAGTGPEQYF
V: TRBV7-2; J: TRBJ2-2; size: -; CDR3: CASSLRQRGPNTGELFF
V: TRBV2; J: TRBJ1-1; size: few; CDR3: CASSSTGENTEAFF
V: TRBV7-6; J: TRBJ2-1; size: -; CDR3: CASSLVLLAGEGTEQFF
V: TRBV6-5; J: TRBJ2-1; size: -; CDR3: CASTRGSSYNEQFF
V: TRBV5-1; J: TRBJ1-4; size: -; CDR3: CASSSGTAATNEKLFF
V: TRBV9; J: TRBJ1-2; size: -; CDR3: CASSAQGAFGYGYTF
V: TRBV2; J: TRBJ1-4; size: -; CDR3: CASSPTGWANEKLFF
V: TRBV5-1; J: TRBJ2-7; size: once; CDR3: CASSLAGISSYEQYF
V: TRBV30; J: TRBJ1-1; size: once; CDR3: CAWNPGRSTEAFF
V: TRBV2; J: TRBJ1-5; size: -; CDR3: CASRDSYSNQPQHF
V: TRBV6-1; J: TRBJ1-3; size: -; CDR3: CASSQQFGNTIYF
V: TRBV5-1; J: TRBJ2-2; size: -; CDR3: CASSSDSPDTGELFF